Ten or more counts support the clone carrying this T cell receptor beta chain. No antigen is known for it. This record belongs to a study of human T cells and chemical hapten exposure. Across the study: Upper inner arm skin measuring around 2 cm by around 2 cm received 2% DPC for sensitization. In the approximately 25-week study, patients were dosed weekly with diphenylcyclopropenone on the scalp throughout. The patch tests put 0.01% DPC on the skin of the upper back and were read 6 days later.

With 5 bases removed from V and 10 bases from J, the gap between germline ends came to 9 bases. The germline V gene has CDR1 SEHNR and CDR2 FQNEAQ (reference sequence). The CDR3 is made up of 12 amino acids. TCRdb used MiXCR to reprocess the RACE reads, holding one entry per CDR3 protein. The sample comprises tens of thousands of distinct CDR3 sequences, more than 5% of which are singletons, and around 6% rests with the top ten. The time point here: patch test 3, about 24 weeks after DPC sensitization. Regarding treatment: therapeutic diphenylcyclopropenone sensitization with weekly scalp DPC. Study-wide results and limits: Unchanged with DPC sensitization were TCRs above 1 in 1000 frequency.

V usage is TRBV7-9 and J usage is TRBJ1-6, with no clear D. This sequence was found in a man aged 25-40 years with alopecia areata. Some clones in this sample may be carry-over from other donors' samples. This sample comprised whole blood, obtained in connection with sensitization to the hapten diphenylcyclopropenone (DPC). The CDR3 loop is CASSDQDSPLHF. The CDR3, as DNA: TGTGCCAGCAGCGACCAGGACTCACCCCTCCACTTT.